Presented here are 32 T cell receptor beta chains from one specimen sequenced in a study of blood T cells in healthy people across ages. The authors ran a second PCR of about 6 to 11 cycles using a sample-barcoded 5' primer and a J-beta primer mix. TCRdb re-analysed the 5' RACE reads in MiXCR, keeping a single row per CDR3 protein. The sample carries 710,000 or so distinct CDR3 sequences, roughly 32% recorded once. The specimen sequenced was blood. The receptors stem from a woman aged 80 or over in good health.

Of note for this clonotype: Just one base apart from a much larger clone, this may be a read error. The CDR3 region is CSVGSTYGCTF. As DNA, the CDR3 is TGCAGCGTTGGGAGCACCTATGGCTGCACCTTC. The rearrangement links TRBV29-1 to TRBJ1-2; no clear D. CDR3 length equals 11 residues. The germline V gene has CDR1 SQVTM and CDR2 ANQGSEA.

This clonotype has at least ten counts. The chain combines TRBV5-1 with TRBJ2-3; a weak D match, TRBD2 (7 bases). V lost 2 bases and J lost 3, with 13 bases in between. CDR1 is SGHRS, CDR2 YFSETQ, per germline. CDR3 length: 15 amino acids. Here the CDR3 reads CASSFAGAITDTQYF. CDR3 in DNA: TGCGCCAGCAGCTTCGCGGGGGCCATAACAGATACGCAGTATTTT.

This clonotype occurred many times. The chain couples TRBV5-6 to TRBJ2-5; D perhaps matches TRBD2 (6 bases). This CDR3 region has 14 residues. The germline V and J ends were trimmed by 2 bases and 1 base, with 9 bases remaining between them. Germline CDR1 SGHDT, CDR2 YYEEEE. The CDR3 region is CASSFSGFQETQYF. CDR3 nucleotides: TGTGCCAGCAGCTTTAGCGGATTCCAAGAGACCCAGTACTTC.

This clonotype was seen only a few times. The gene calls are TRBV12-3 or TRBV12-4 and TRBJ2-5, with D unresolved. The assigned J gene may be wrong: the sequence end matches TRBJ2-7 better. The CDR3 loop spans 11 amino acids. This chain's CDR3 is CASRRIVEQYF. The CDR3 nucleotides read TGTGCCAGCAGGCGCATCGTCGAGCAGTACTTC.

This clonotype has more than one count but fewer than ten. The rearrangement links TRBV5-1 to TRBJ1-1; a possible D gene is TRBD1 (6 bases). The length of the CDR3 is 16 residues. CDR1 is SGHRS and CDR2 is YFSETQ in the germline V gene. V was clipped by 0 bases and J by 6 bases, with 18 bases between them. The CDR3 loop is CASSLEVWGARAEAFF. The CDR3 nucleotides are TGCGCCAGCAGCTTGGAGGTGTGGGGGGCACGGGCTGAAGCTTTCTTT.

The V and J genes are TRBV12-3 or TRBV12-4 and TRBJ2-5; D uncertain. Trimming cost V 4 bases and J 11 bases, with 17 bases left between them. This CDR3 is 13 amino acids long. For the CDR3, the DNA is TGTGCCAGCAGTTCGAGTCGGGCCTTGGGGCAGTACTTC. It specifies CASSSSRALGQYF.

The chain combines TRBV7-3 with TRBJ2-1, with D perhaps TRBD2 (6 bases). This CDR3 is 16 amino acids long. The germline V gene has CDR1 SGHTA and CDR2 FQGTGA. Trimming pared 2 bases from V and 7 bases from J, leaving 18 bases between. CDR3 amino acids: CASSLDAGLARNEQFF. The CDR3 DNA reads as TGTGCCAGCAGCTTAGACGCGGGGCTGGCCAGAAATGAGCAGTTCTTC.

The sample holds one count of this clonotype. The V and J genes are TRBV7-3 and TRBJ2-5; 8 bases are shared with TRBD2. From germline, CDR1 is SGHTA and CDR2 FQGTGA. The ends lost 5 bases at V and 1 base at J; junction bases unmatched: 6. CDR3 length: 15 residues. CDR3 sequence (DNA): TGTGCCAGCAGCAAAGGGGGGACTAGCCAAGAGACCCAGTACTTC. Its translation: CASSKGGTSQETQYF. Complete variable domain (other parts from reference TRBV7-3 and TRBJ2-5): GAGVSQTPSNKVTEKGKYVELRCDPISGHTALYWYRQSLGQGPEFLIYFQGTGAADDSGLPNDRFFAVRPEGSVSTLKIQRTERGDSAVYLCASSKGGTSQETQYFGPGTRLLVL.

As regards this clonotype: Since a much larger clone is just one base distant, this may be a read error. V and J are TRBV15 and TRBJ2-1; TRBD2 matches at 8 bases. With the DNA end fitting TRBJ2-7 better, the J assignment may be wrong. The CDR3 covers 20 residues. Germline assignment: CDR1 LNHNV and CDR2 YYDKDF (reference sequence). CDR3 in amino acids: CATSRAPGRGGRNSYNEQYF. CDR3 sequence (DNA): TGTGCCACCAGCAGAGCCCCAGGACGGGGGGGCCGAAACTCCTACAATGAGCAGTACTTC.

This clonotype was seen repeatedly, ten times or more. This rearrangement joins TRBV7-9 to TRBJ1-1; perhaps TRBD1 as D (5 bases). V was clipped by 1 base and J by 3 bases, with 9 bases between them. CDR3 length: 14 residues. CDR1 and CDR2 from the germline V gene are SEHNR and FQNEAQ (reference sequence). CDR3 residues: CASSLGIGDTEAFF. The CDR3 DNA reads TGTGCCAGCAGCTTAGGTATAGGGGACACTGAAGCTTTCTTT.

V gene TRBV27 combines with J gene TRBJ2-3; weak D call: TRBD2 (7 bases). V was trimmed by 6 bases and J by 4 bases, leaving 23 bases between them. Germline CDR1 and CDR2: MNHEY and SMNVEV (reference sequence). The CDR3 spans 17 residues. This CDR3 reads CASRRSGGQRGPDTQYF. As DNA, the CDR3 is TGTGCCAGCAGAAGGTCCGGGGGGCAAAGGGGCCCAGATACGCAGTATTTT.

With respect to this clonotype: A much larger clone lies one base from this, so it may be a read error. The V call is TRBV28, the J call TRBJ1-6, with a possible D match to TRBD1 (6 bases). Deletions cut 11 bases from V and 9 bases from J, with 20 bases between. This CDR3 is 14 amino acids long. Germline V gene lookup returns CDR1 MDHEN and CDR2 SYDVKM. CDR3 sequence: CAGSLWGASSPLHF. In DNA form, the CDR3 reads TGTGCCGGCTCCCTCTGGGGGGCCAGTTCACCCCTCCACTTT.

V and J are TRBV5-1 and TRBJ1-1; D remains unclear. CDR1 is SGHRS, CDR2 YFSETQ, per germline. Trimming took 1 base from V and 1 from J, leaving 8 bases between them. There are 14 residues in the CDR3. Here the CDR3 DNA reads TGCGCCAGCAGCTTGCTCCCTGGGAACACTGAAGCTTTCTTT. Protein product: CASSLLPGNTEAFF. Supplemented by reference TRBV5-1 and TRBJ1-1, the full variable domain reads KAGVTQTPRYLIKTRGQQVTLSCSPISGHRSVSWYQQTPGQGLQFLFEYFSETQRNKGNFPGRFSGRQFSNSRSEMNVSTLELGDSALYLCASSLLPGNTEAFFGQGTRLTVV.

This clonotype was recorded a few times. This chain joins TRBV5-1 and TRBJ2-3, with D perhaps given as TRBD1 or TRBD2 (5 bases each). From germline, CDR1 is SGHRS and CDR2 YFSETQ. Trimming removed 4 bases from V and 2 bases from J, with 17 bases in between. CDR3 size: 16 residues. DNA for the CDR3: TGCGCCAGCAGCACTGGACGGAGAGGGGACACAGATACGCAGTATTTT. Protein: CASSTGRRGDTDTQYF.

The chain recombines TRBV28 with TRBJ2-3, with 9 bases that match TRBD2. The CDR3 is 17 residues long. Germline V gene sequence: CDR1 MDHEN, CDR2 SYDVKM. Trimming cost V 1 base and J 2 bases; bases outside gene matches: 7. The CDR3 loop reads CASSLLGRGGFTDTQYF. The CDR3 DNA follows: TGTGCCAGCAGTTTATTGGGGCGGGGGGGTTTCACAGATACGCAGTATTTT.

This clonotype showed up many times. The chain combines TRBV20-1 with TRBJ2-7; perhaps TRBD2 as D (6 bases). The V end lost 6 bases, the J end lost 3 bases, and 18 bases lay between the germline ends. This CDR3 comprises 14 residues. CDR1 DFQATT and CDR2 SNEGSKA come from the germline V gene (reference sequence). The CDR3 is CSAAPGGMVYEQYF. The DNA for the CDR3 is TGCAGTGCCGCTCCCGGGGGAATGGTCTACGAGCAGTACTTC.

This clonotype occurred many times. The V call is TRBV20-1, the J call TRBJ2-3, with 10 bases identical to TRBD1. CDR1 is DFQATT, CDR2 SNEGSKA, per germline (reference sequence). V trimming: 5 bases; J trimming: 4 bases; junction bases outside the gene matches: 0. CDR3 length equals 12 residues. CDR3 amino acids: CSAGQGADTQYF. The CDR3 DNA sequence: TGCAGTGCTGGACAGGGGGCAGATACGCAGTATTTT.

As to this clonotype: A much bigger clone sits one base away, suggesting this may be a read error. CDR3 sequence: CASRLAGLAISDTQYF. The CDR3 bases are TGTGCCAGCAGACTTGCGGGACTAGCTATCTCAGATACGCAGTATTTT. The V gene is TRBV6-2 or TRBV6-3, the J gene TRBJ2-3, with 9 bases matching TRBD2. The germline V gene encodes CDR1 MNHEY and CDR2 SVGEGT. V was clipped by 6 bases and J by 4 bases; unmatched bases: 11. The CDR3 spans 16 residues.

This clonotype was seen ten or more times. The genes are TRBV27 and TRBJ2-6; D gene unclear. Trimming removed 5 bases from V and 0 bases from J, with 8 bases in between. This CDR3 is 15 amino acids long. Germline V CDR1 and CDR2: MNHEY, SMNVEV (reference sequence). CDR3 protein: CASSPTHSGANVLTF. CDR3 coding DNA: TGTGCCAGCAGTCCCACCCACTCTGGGGCCAACGTCCTGACTTTC. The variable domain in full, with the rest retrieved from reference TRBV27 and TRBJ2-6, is EAQVTQNPRYLITVTGKKLTVTCSQNMNHEYMSWYRQDPGLGLRQIYYSMNVEVTDKGDVPEGYKVSRKEKRNFPLILESPSPNQTSLYFCASSPTHSGANVLTFGAGSRLTVL.

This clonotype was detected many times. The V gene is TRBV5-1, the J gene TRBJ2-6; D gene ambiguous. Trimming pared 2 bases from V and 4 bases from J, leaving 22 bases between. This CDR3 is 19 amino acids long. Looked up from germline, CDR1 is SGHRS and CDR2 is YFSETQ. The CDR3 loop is CASSFVSVGRTGGANVLTF. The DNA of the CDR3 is TGCGCCAGCAGCTTCGTATCGGTAGGCCGGACCGGAGGGGCCAACGTCCTGACTTTC.

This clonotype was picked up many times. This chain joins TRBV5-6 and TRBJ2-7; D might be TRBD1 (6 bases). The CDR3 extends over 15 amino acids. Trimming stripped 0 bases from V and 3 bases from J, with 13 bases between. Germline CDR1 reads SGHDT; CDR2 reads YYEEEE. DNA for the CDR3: TGTGCCAGCAGCTTGGGCTTTGGGGGCGGCTACGAGCAGTACTTC. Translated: CASSLGFGGGYEQYF.

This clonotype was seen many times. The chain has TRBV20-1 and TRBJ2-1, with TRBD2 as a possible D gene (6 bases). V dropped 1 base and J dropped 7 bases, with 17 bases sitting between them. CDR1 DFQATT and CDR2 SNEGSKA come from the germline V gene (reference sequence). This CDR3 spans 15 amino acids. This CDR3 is CSARASAGWRNEQFF. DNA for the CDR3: TGCAGTGCTAGAGCGTCTGCGGGGTGGAGGAATGAGCAGTTCTTC.

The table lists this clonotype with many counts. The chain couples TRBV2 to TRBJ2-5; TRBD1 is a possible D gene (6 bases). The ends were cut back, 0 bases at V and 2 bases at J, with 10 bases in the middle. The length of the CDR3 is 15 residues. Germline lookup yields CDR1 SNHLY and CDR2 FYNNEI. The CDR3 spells CASSEATGRQETQYF. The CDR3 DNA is TGTGCCAGCAGTGAAGCTACAGGGAGACAAGAGACCCAGTACTTC.

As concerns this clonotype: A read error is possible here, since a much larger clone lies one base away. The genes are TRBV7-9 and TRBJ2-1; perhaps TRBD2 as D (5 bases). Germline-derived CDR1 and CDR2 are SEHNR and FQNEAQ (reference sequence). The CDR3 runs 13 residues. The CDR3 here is CASSTGNYDEQFF. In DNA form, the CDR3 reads TGTGCCAGCAGCACCGGGAACTACGATGAGCAGTTCTTC.

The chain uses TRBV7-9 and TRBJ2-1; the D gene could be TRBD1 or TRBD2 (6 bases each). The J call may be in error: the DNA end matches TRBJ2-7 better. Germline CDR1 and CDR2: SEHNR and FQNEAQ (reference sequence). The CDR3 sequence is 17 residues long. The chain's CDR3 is CASSSPGAPTKYNEQYF. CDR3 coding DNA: TGTGCCAGCAGCTCCCCGGGGGCCCCTACGAAATACAATGAGCAGTACTTC.

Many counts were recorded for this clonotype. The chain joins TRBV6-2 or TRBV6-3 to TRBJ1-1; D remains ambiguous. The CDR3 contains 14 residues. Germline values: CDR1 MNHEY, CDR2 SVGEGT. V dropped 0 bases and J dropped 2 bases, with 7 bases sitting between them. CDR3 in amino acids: CASSYSGDNTEAFF. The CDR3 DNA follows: TGTGCCAGCAGTTACTCCGGGGATAACACTGAAGCTTTCTTT.

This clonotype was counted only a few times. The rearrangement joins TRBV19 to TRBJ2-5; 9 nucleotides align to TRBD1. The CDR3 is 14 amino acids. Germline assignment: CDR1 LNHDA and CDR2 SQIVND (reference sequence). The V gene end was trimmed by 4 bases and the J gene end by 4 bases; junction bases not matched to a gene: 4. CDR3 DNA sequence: TGTGCCAGTAGTACCACAGGGGGCGCAGAGACCCAGTACTTC. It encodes CASSTTGGAETQYF.

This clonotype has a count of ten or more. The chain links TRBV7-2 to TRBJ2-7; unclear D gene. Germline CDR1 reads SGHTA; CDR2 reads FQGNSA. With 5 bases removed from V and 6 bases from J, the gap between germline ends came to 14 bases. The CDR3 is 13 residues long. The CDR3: CASSDITDGEQYF. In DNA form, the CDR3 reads TGTGCCAGCAGCGACATTACGGACGGCGAGCAGTACTTC.

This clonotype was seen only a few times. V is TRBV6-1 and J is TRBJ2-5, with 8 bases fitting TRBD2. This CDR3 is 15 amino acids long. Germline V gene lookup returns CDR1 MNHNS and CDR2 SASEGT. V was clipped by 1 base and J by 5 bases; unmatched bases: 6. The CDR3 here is CASSEGIAGRETQYF. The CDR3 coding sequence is TGTGCCAGCAGTGAAGGGATAGCGGGGAGGGAGACCCAGTACTTC.

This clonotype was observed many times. CDR3 loop: CASGSPGGQETQYF. The CDR3 DNA follows: TGTGCTAGTGGTTCACCCGGGGGTCAAGAGACCCAGTACTTC. This chain links TRBV12-5 with TRBJ2-5; D might be TRBD2 (6 bases). The germline CDR1 and CDR2 sequences are LGHNT and FRNRAP. This CDR3 region has 14 residues. Trimming pared 4 bases from V and 2 bases from J, leaving 11 bases between.

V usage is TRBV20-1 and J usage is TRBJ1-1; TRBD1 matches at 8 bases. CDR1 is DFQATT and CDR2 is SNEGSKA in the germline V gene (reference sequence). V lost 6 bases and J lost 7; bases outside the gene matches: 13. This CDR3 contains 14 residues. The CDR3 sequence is CSAPPGTGPFEAFF. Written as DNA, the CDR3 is TGCAGTGCCCCTCCCGGGACAGGCCCGTTTGAAGCTTTCTTT.

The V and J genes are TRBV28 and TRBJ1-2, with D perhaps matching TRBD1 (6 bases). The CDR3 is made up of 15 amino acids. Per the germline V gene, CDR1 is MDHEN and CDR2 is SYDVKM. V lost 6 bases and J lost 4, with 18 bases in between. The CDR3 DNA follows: TGTGCCAGCAGCAATGGGGGGGGCCGCGGCTATGGCTACACCTTC. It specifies CASSNGGGRGYGYTF.